These T cell receptor beta chains were read from a single sample in a study of blood T cell repertoires in COVID-19. The method was immunoSEQ multiplex PCR; TCRdb's version includes in-frame clones alone and lacks a portion of them. The sample lists around 280,000 clones; approximately 89% were seen once. Sequencing was performed on peripheral blood. The source of these receptors is a woman in her 30s with COVID-19, enrolled during active disease. Each CDR3 is given with its conserved first and last residue. A D gene is named only where the DNA matches it firmly. The size field is filled for only some rows; it gives once, few, many or a size class.

J,size,V,D,CDR3,DNA
TRBJ1-5,-,TRBV6-5,-,CASSQWGGNQPQHF,TGTGCCAGCAGTCAATGGGGGGGCAATCAGCCCCAGCATTTT
TRBJ1-5,-,TRBV20-1,-,CSASLVRAGQPQHF,TGCAGTGCTAGTCTAGTCAGGGCCGGTCAGCCCCAGCATTTT
TRBJ1-5,-,TRBV2,TRBD1,CASSGRDRINQPQHF,TGTGCCAGCAGCGGTCGGGACAGAATAAATCAGCCCCAGCATTTT
TRBJ1-5,-,TRBV5-1,TRBD1,CASSLGPGGANQPQHF,TGCGCCAGCAGCTTGGGCCCAGGGGGCGCGAATCAGCCCCAGCATTTT
TRBJ2-7,-,TRBV4-1,TRBD2,CASSQTGGASYEQYF,TGCGCCAGCAGCCAAACCGGGGGGGCCTCCTACGAGCAGTACTTC
TRBJ2-5,-,TRBV27,TRBD1,CASSSQGEETQYF,TGTGCCAGCAGTTCTCAGGGGGAAGAGACCCAGTACTTC
TRBJ1-1,-,TRBV2,-,CASSEGTVLNTEAFF,TGTGCCAGCAGTGAAGGGACAGTCCTTAACACTGAAGCTTTCTTT
TRBJ1-1,once,TRBV5-4,-,CASSRGFVLGLNTEAFF,TGTGCCAGCAGCCGAGGTTTCGTTCTGGGGCTGAACACTGAAGCTTTCTTT
TRBJ2-5,once,TRBV6-5,TRBD2,CASSSSGGRETQYF,TGTGCCAGCAGTTCCTCGGGGGGGCGAGAGACCCAGTACTTC
TRBJ2-4,-,TRBV28,TRBD1,CASSLWGTGVNIQYF,TGTGCCAGCAGTTTATGGGGGACAGGGGTGAACATTCAGTACTTC
TRBJ2-7,-,TRBV7-6,TRBD1,CASSWDRGPYEQYF,TGTGCCAGCAGTTGGGACAGAGGTCCCTACGAGCAGTACTTC
TRBJ1-2,-,TRBV6-1,TRBD1,CASSERGRDGYTF,TGTGCCAGCAGTGAAAGGGGGCGAGATGGCTACACCTTC
TRBJ2-3,-,TRBV2,-,CASSRTAFTSTDTQYF,TGTGCCAGCAGCCGGACAGCCTTCACTAGCACAGATACGCAGTATTTT
TRBJ1-5,-,TRBV6-5,TRBD1,CASSPDRGQPQHF,TGTGCCAGCAGCCCGGACAGGGGGCAGCCCCAGCATTTT
TRBJ2-2,few,TRBV5-1,TRBD2,CASSGGTSGGARELFF,TGCGCCAGCAGCGGCGGGACTAGCGGGGGGGCGAGAGAGCTGTTTTTT
TRBJ1-5,-,TRBV5-1,-,CASSLSTGVNQPQHF,TGCGCCAGCAGCTTGTCTACAGGAGTAAATCAGCCCCAGCATTTT
TRBJ1-2,-,TRBV6-6,TRBD1,CASSYRDRDYGYTF,TGTGCCAGCAGTTACAGGGACAGGGACTATGGCTACACCTTC
TRBJ2-6,-,TRBV6-5,-,CASTPGIGANVLTF,TGTGCCAGCACTCCAGGGATCGGGGCCAACGTCCTGACTTTC
TRBJ1-2,-,TRBV5-6,-,CASSLGAVYGYTF,TGTGCCAGCAGCTTAGGGGCAGTATATGGCTACACCTTC
TRBJ1-1,-,TRBV29-1,TRBD1,CSVYLLRTGVNTEAFF,TGCAGCGTTTATCTCCTTCGGACAGGGGTGAACACTGAAGCTTTCTTT
TRBJ2-3,many,TRBV27,-,CASSLSHHTDTQYF,TGTGCCAGCAGTTTATCACATCACACAGATACGCAGTATTTT
TRBJ2-3,-,TRBV4-1,TRBD2,CASKSNGGGAVDTQYF,TGCGCCAGCAAATCCAACGGCGGGGGGGCAGTAGATACGCAGTATTTT
TRBJ1-4,-,TRBV18,-,CASHKAGTGLGATNEKLFF,TGTGCCAGCCATAAAGCCGGGACGGGACTTGGGGCAACTAATGAAAAACTGTTTTTT
TRBJ2-5,few,TRBV4-1,TRBD2,CASSRYGTSNEETQYF,TGCGCCAGCAGCCGGTACGGGACTAGCAACGAAGAGACCCAGTACTTC
TRBJ2-3,-,TRBV13,-,CASSRRTTRSTDTQYF,TGTGCCAGCAGCAGGCGGACAACGCGTAGCACAGATACGCAGTATTTT
TRBJ2-5,-,TRBV7-7,-,CASSFDRGVRETQYF,TGTGCCAGCAGCTTTGATCGGGGTGTCCGAGAGACCCAGTACTTC
TRBJ2-5,once,TRBV5-1,-,CASSWNPGVKETQYF,TGCGCCAGCAGCTGGAACCCCGGAGTGAAGGAGACCCAGTACTTC
TRBJ1-1,-,TRBV15,TRBD1,CATSRETGTEAFF,TGTGCCACCAGCAGAGAGACAGGGACTGAAGCTTTCTTT
TRBJ2-5,-,TRBV5-6,-,CASSLAETQYF,TGTGCCAGCAGCTTGGCGGAGACCCAGTACTTC
TRBJ1-1,-,TRBV5-1,-,CASSLRGHSTEAFF,TGCGCCAGCAGCTTGCGTGGACATTCCACTGAAGCTTTCTTT
TRBJ2-7,-,TRBV5-4,TRBD1,CASSRTGTARTEQYF,TGTGCCAGCAGCCGAACCGGGACAGCACGGACAGAGCAGTACTTC
TRBJ2-7,few,TRBV27,TRBD2,CASSLGSWEGYEQYF,TGTGCCAGCAGTTTGGGGAGCTGGGAGGGCTACGAGCAGTACTTC
TRBJ1-1,-,TRBV5-4,-,CASSSYNTEAFF,TGTGCCAGCAGCTCCTATAACACTGAAGCTTTCTTT
TRBJ1-2,-,TRBV2,-,CASSEATGTGYTF,TGTGCCAGCAGTGAAGCTACAGGGACTGGCTACACCTTC
TRBJ1-5,-,TRBV28,-,CASSLDGGQPQHF,TGTGCCAGCAGTTTAGATGGCGGACAGCCCCAGCATTTT
TRBJ1-5,-,TRBV15,-,CATSRRSGQPQHF,TGTGCCACCAGCAGACGTAGTGGTCAGCCCCAGCATTTT
TRBJ1-2,few,TRBV6-5,TRBD1,CASSKQGQGLGYTF,TGTGCCAGCAGTAAACAAGGACAGGGACTCGGCTACACCTTC
TRBJ2-5,-,TRBV11-2,TRBD2,CASSLEGLAGGRETQYF,TGTGCCAGCAGCTTAGAGGGACTAGCGGGGGGTAGAGAGACCCAGTACTTC
TRBJ2-7,-,TRBV18,TRBD1,CASSPGQGAYEQYF,TGTGCCAGCTCACCGGGACAGGGGGCTTACGAGCAGTACTTC
TRBJ1-2,-,TRBV3-1/TRBV3-2,TRBD1,CASSQDPIQGARILDDYGYTF,TGTGCCAGCAGCCAAGACCCTATACAGGGGGCGCGAATTTTAGACGACTATGGCTACACCTTC
TRBJ2-7,-,TRBV3-1/TRBV3-2,-,CASSQSYEQYF,TGTGCCAGCAGCCAATCGTACGAGCAGTACTTC